One and the same sample provided the 27 T cell receptor beta chains below, sequenced in a study of blood T cell repertoires in COVID-19. Method: immunoSEQ multiplex PCR; TCRdb's copy keeps in-frame clones and lacks some. The table shows roughly 11,000 clones, with around 85% occurring only once. Source material: peripheral blood. These TCRs come from a human donor in a cohort sampled during active COVID-19.

The chain joins TRBV20-1 to TRBJ1-2; TRBD1 matches at 7 bases. Trimming removed 3 bases from V and 14 bases from J; junction bases left unmatched: 9. The germline V gene encodes CDR1 DFQATT and CDR2 SNEGSKA (reference sequence). The CDR3 loop spans 11 amino acids. CDR3 sequence reads: CSASLTGLRTF. CDR3 nucleotide sequence: TGCAGTGCTAGTTTGACAGGGTTGAGGACCTTC.

The V call is TRBV5-1, the J call TRBJ2-2, with a tentative D call TRBD1 (6 bases). Germline V gene data show CDR1 as SGHRS and CDR2 as YFSETQ. Trimming pared 4 bases from V and 3 bases from J, leaving 13 bases between. This CDR3 comprises 15 residues. CDR3 amino acids: CASSSTGIYTGELFF. The CDR3 nucleotides are TGCGCCAGCAGCAGCACAGGGATTTACACCGGGGAGCTGTTTTTT.

This clone was seen just once. This chain joins TRBV19 and TRBJ1-5, with D possibly being TRBD1 (6 bases). Trimming cost V 5 bases and J 3 bases, with 8 bases left between them. The CDR3 contains 13 residues. The germline V gene encodes CDR1 LNHDA and CDR2 SQIVND (reference sequence). CDR3 bases: TGTGCCAGTAGTGACAGGAACAATCAGCCCCAGCATTTT. Protein sequence: CASSDRNNQPQHF. The entire variable domain, with the rest obtained from reference TRBV19 and TRBJ1-5, is as follows: DGGITQSPKYLFRKEGQNVTLSCEQNLNHDAMYWYRQDPGQGLRLIYYSQIVNDFQKGDIAEGYSVSREKKESFPLTVTSAQKNPTAFYLCASSDRNNQPQHFGDGTRLSIL.

V gene TRBV20-1 combines with J gene TRBJ1-2; D is perhaps TRBD1 (5 bases). V lost 3 bases to trimming and J lost 4 bases, with 9 bases between them. The CDR3 sequence is 12 residues long. Germline CDR1 reads DFQATT; CDR2 reads SNEGSKA (reference sequence). The CDR3: CSASDSAYGYTF. The DNA for the CDR3 is TGCAGTGCTAGTGACAGCGCCTATGGCTACACCTTC.

CDR3 sequence (DNA): TGCGCCAGCAGGGATCCGACGGGGGCCTACAATGAGCAGTTCTTC. Translation: CASRDPTGAYNEQFF. The chain links TRBV10-2 to TRBJ2-1; TRBD2 might be the D (6 bases). The V gene lost 6 bases and the J gene lost 2 bases, with 14 bases spanning the gap. The CDR3 sequence is 15 residues long. The germline V gene encodes CDR1 WSHSY and CDR2 SAAADI.

This sequence joins TRBV7-8 and TRBJ2-5, with D hard to call. Germline assignment: CDR1 SGHVS and CDR2 FQNEAQ. V lost 1 base to trimming and J lost 2 bases, with 8 bases between them. CDR3 size: 14 residues. CDR3 in DNA: TGTGCCAGCAGCTTAGGAGCTGTGCAAGAGACCCAGTACTTC. Encoded protein: CASSLGAVQETQYF.

A few counts support this clone. The chain is built from TRBV9 and TRBJ2-1, with 10 bases aligning to TRBD2. The CDR3 consists of 16 residues. The trim removed 0 bases at V and 4 bases at J, leaving 4 bases unmatched. Germline V gene sequence: CDR1 SGDLS, CDR2 YYNGEE. The CDR3 DNA reads TGTGCCAGCAGCGTAGCTCCGACTAGCGGGTACAATGAGCAGTTCTTC. It translates to CASSVAPTSGYNEQFF.

V gene TRBV15 combines with J gene TRBJ2-5; 9 bases align to TRBD2. CDR3 length: 16 residues. Germline V lookup: CDR1 LNHNV, CDR2 YYDKDF (reference sequence). The ends lost 3 bases at V and 5 bases at J; junction bases unmatched: 10. The CDR3 DNA follows: TGTGCCACCAGCAGTGGGCGCGGGGGGGCCTCGGAGACCCAGTACTTC. Its protein product is CATSSGRGGASETQYF.

There are a few counts of this clone. This rearrangement joins TRBV7-9 to TRBJ2-3; 10 bases are a match to TRBD2. V lost 5 bases to trimming and J lost 3 bases; unmatched junction nucleotides: 5. CDR3 length: 15 residues. The V gene's germline CDR1 is SEHNR and CDR2 FQNEAQ (reference sequence). The CDR3 DNA is TGTGCCAGCAGCGTTAGCGGGGGGCAAACAGATACGCAGTATTTT. It encodes CASSVSGGQTDTQYF.

V usage is TRBV5-5 and J usage is TRBJ1-2; 9 nucleotides line up with TRBD1. Unmatched junction bases numbered 11, after V lost 3 bases and J lost 5 bases. The CDR3 sequence is 16 residues long. Germline lookup yields CDR1 SGHKS and CDR2 YYEKEE (reference sequence). The chain's CDR3 is CASSWRTGEIWYGYTF. CDR3 DNA sequence: TGTGCCAGCAGCTGGAGGACAGGGGAAATTTGGTATGGCTACACCTTC.

The gene calls are TRBV10-3 and TRBJ2-7, with 7 positions matching TRBD1. V was clipped by 0 bases and J by 2 bases; unmatched bases: 1. The CDR3 is made up of 14 amino acids. The germline V gene encodes CDR1 ENHRY and CDR2 SYGVKD. The CDR3 nucleotides read TGTGCCATCAGTGAGTCGACAGGGACCTACGAGCAGTACTTC. It codes for CAISESTGTYEQYF.

This chain connects TRBV19 to TRBJ1-1; a weak D match, TRBD1 (5 bases). The germline CDR1 and CDR2 sequences are LNHDA and SQIVND (reference sequence). CDR3 size: 13 residues. Trimming shortened V by 6 bases and J by 1 base, and 9 bases separated the two germline ends. The CDR3 bases are TGTGCCAGTAGGCTACAGGAGAACACTGAAGCTTTCTTT. It codes for CASRLQENTEAFF.

The chain couples TRBV12-3 or TRBV12-4 to TRBJ1-1; TRBD1 agrees at 10 bases. CDR3 size: 12 residues. V lost 10 bases, J lost 5 bases, and 4 bases stayed unmatched. CDR3 sequence reads: CATRQGATEAFF. The CDR3 DNA is TGTGCCACCAGACAGGGGGCGACTGAAGCTTTCTTT.

The J gene is TRBJ1-6, the V gene TRBV6-5; TRBD1 matches at 7 bases. The CDR3 covers 13 residues. V lost 7 bases to trimming and J lost 6 bases; unmatched junction nucleotides: 3. Per germline, CDR1 MNHEY and CDR2 SVGAGI. The CDR3 coding sequence is TGTGCCAGCAACAGGGGTCGTAATTCACCCCTCCACTTT. Translating it yields CASNRGRNSPLHF.

The chain combines TRBV18 with TRBJ2-5, with TRBD1 matching 9 bases. CDR1 is KGHSH and CDR2 is LQKENI in the germline V gene. The CDR3 has 14 residues. V dropped 2 bases and J dropped 3; count of bases not matched to a gene: 1. CDR3 amino acids: CASSPWTGEETQYF. DNA of the CDR3: TGTGCCAGCTCACCATGGACAGGGGAAGAGACCCAGTACTTC. The full variable domain, its missing parts supplied by reference TRBV18 and TRBJ2-5, is NAGVMQNPRHLVRRRGQEARLRCSPMKGHSHVYWYRQLPEEGLKFMVYLQKENIIDESGMPKERFSAEFPKEGPSILRIQQVVRGDSAAYFCASSPWTGEETQYFGPGTRLLVL.

The V gene is TRBV20-1, the J gene TRBJ2-5, with TRBD1 as a possible D gene (5 bases). The germline CDR1 and CDR2 sequences are DFQATT and SNEGSKA (reference sequence). The CDR3 is 14 amino acids. The V gene lost 3 bases and the J gene lost 5 bases, with 16 bases spanning the gap. CDR3 region: CSASSSSPGETQYF. In DNA, the CDR3 is TGCAGTGCTAGTAGCAGCTCCCCAGGGGAGACCCAGTACTTC.

The chain joins TRBV7-9 to TRBJ2-1; D gene unclear. The CDR3 runs to 13 residues. V was trimmed by 0 bases and J by 6 bases, leaving 6 bases between them. Germline CDR1 is SEHNR and CDR2 is FQNEAQ (reference sequence). As DNA, the CDR3 is TGTGCCAGCAGCTTAGCTCAGGCCAATGAGCAGTTCTTC. This encodes CASSLAQANEQFF.

The rearrangement links TRBV29-1 to TRBJ2-7, with no clear D. Trimming left V 1 base short and J 7 bases short, with 14 bases between. CDR1 is SQVTM and CDR2 is ANQGSEA in the germline V gene. The CDR3 totals 13 residues. The CDR3 bases are TGCAGCGTTGAAGGGCTCTTGACGGGTGAGCAGTACTTC. It is translated as CSVEGLLTGEQYF.

The V call is TRBV19, the J call TRBJ1-6, with TRBD1 matching over 7 bases. Germline trimming cut 5 bases from V and 6 bases from J; bases unmatched to any gene: 4. This CDR3 region has 14 residues. Germline values: CDR1 LNHDA, CDR2 SQIVND (reference sequence). The CDR3 loop reads CASSQDRSNSPLHF. The CDR3, as DNA: TGTGCCAGTAGTCAGGACAGGAGTAATTCACCCCTCCACTTT.

V and J are TRBV9 and TRBJ2-7, with 8 bases identical to TRBD2. V lost 4 bases to trimming and J lost 3 bases; unmatched junction nucleotides: 6. This CDR3 has 14 residues. Germline V CDR1 and CDR2: SGDLS, YYNGEE. The CDR3 DNA reads TGTGCCAGCAGCCCGAGCGGGAGTGACTACGAGCAGTACTTC. Protein sequence: CASSPSGSDYEQYF.

The chain combines TRBV20-1 with TRBJ2-5; no reliable D call. This CDR3 has 11 amino acids. The germline gives CDR1 DFQATT, CDR2 SNEGSKA (reference sequence). V lost 5 bases to trimming and J lost 5 bases, with 9 bases between them. The CDR3 reads CSAPHGETQYF. The CDR3 DNA reads TGCAGTGCTCCCCACGGGGAGACCCAGTACTTC.

This chain joins TRBV19 and TRBJ2-1; 7 bases agree with TRBD1. V trimming: 7 bases; J trimming: 3 bases; junction bases outside the gene matches: 6. Germline CDR1 reads LNHDA; CDR2 reads SQIVND (reference sequence). This CDR3 is 14 amino acids long. Written as DNA, the CDR3 is TGTGCCAGTACCCAGACAGGGAACTACAATGAGCAGTTCTTC. This translates into CASTQTGNYNEQFF.

This clone has only one observation. The chain recombines TRBV7-6 with TRBJ2-5, with D possibly being TRBD2 (7 bases). Trimming removed 1 base from V and 5 bases from J, with 14 bases in between. The CDR3 consists of 15 residues. Germline-derived CDR1 and CDR2 are SGHVS and FNYEAQ. CDR3 nucleotides: TGTGCCAGCAGCTTAGGGGGGGGCCTTCGTGAGACCCAGTACTTC. The encoded protein is CASSLGGGLRETQYF.

This clone was found once. The chain links TRBV6-6 to TRBJ1-6; possible D gene TRBD1, 6 bases. There are 13 residues in the CDR3. Trimming shortened V by 6 bases and J by 6 bases, and 9 bases separated the two germline ends. Germline assignment: CDR1 MNHNY and CDR2 SVGAGI (reference sequence). The CDR3 is CASRDRGNSPLHF. CDR3 in DNA: TGTGCCAGCAGGGACAGAGGTAATTCACCCCTCCACTTT.

V gene TRBV13 combines with J gene TRBJ2-5, with D possibly being TRBD1 (6 bases). V was trimmed by 0 bases and J by 2 bases, leaving 13 bases between them. Germline CDR1 is PRHDT and CDR2 is FYEKMQ (reference sequence). This CDR3 has 16 amino acids. In DNA, the CDR3 is TGTGCCAGCAGCTTAGGGGTAACAGGGCGTCAAGAGACCCAGTACTTC. Encoded protein: CASSLGVTGRQETQYF.

A single count supports this clone. The rearrangement uses TRBV11-2 and TRBJ2-7; 10 bases align to TRBD1. Germline-derived CDR1 and CDR2 are SGHAT and FQNNGV. The V gene end was trimmed by 0 bases and the J gene end by 0 bases; junction bases not matched to a gene: 5. The CDR3 is 17 amino acids. This CDR3 reads CASSLDRGTGASYEQYF. The CDR3 nucleotides are TGTGCCAGCAGCTTAGATCGAGGGACAGGGGCCTCCTACGAGCAGTACTTC.

The chain links TRBV7-2 to TRBJ2-1, with 7 bases that match TRBD2. CDR1 SGHTA and CDR2 FQGNSA come from the germline V gene. CDR3 length equals 16 residues. V trimming: 1 base; J trimming: 4 bases; junction bases outside the gene matches: 7. The CDR3: CASSLVPAGRYNEQFF. The CDR3 DNA reads as TGTGCCAGCAGCTTAGTTCCAGCGGGGCGATACAATGAGCAGTTCTTC. The entire variable domain, with the rest obtained from reference TRBV7-2 and TRBJ2-1, is as follows: GAGVSQSPSNKVTEKGKDVELRCDPISGHTALYWYRQSLGQGLEFLIYFQGNSAPDKSGLPSDRFSAERTGGSVSTLTIQRTQQEDSAVYLCASSLVPAGRYNEQFFGPGTRLTVL.